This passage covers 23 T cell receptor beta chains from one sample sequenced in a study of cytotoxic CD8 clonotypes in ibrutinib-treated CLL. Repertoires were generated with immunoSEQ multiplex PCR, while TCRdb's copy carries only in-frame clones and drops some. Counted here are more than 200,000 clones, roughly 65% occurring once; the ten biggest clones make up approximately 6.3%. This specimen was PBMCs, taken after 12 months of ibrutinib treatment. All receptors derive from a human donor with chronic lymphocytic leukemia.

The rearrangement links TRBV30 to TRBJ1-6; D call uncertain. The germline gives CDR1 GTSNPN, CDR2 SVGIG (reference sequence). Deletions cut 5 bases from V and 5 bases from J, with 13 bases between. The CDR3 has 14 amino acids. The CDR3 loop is CAWASGFNNSPLHF. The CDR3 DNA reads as TGTGCCTGGGCTTCCGGGTTTAATAATTCACCCCTCCACTTT.

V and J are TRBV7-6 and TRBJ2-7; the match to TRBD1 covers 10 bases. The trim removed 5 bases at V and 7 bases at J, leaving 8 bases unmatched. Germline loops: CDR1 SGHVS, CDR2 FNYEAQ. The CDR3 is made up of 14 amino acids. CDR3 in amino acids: CASSGRQGANEQYF. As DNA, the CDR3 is TGTGCCAGCAGCGGACGACAGGGGGCTAATGAGCAGTACTTC.

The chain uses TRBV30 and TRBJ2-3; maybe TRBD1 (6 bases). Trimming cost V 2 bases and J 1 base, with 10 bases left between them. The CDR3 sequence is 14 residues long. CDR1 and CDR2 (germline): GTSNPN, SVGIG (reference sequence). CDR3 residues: CAWSRGLGTDTQYF. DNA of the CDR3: TGTGCCTGGAGTAGGGGGTTGGGCACAGATACGCAGTATTTT.

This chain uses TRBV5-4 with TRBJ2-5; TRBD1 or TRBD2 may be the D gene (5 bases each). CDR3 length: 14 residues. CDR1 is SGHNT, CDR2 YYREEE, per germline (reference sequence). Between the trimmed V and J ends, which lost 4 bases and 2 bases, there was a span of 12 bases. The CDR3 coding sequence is TGTGCCAGCAGCCGAGGGACGGCTCAAGAGACCCAGTACTTC. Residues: CASSRGTAQETQYF.

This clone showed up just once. The CDR3: CASSISGKGGANVLTF. The CDR3 DNA reads TGTGCCAGTAGTATTAGTGGAAAAGGGGGGGCCAACGTCCTGACTTTC. V usage is TRBV19 and J usage is TRBJ2-6; D unresolved. V lost 3 bases to trimming and J lost 4 bases, with 13 bases between them. The CDR3 totals 16 residues. Germline CDR1 is LNHDA and CDR2 is SQIVND (reference sequence).

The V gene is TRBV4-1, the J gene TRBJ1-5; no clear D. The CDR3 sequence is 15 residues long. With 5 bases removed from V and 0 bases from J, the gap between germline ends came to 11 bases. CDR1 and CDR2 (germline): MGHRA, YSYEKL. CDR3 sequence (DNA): TGCGCCAGCAGCTCTGGCCCTTATAGCAATCAGCCCCAGCATTTT. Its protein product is CASSSGPYSNQPQHF.

CDR3 coding DNA: TGCAGCGTTGGACAGGGGGCTGTAGGTTCAAAGGGCTACACCTTC. It translates to CSVGQGAVGSKGYTF. V and J are TRBV29-1 and TRBJ1-2; 10 bases map to TRBD1. CDR3 length: 15 residues. The germline V gene encodes CDR1 SQVTM and CDR2 ANQGSEA. J gave up 8 bases and V 4 bases, and 13 bases lay outside the gene matches. Full variable domain (missing parts from reference TRBV29-1 and TRBJ1-2): SAVISQKPSRDICQRGTSLTIQCQVDSQVTMMFWYRQQPGQSLTLIATANQGSEATYESGFVIDKFPISRPNLTFSTLTVSNMSPEDSSIYLCSVGQGAVGSKGYTFGSGTRLTVV.

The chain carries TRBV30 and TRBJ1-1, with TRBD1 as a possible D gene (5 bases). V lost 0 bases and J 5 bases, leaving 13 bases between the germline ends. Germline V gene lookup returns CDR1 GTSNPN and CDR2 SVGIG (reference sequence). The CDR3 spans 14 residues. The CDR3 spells CAWSVPPKGTEAFF. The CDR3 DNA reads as TGTGCCTGGAGTGTACCCCCAAAGGGGACTGAAGCTTTCTTT.

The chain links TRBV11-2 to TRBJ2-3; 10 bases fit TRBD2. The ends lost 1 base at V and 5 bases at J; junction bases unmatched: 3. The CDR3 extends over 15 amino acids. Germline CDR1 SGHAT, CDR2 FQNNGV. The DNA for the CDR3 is TGTGCCAGCAGCTTAGGGGGACTAGCGCTAGATACGCAGTATTTT. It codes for CASSLGGLALDTQYF.

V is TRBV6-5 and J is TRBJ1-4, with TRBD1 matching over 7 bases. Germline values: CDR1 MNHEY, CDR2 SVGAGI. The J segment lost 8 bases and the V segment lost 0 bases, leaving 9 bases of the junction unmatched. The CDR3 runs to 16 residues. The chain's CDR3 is CASSYSRGPDKEKLFF. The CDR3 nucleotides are TGTGCCAGCAGTTACTCAAGGGGGCCGGATAAAGAAAAACTGTTTTTT.

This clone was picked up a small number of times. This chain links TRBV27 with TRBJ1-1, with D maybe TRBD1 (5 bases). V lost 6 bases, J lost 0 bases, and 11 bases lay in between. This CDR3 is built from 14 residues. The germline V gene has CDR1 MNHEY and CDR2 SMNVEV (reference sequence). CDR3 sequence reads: CASSRGTVNTEAFF. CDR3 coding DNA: TGTGCCAGCAGCCGCGGGACGGTGAACACTGAAGCTTTCTTT.

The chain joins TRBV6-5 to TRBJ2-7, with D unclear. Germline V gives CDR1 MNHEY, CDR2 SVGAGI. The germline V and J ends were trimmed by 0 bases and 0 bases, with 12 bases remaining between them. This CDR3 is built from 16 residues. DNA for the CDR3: TGTGCCAGCAGTTACTCGTTGTGGCAGAGCTCCTACGAGCAGTACTTC. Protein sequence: CASSYSLWQSSYEQYF.

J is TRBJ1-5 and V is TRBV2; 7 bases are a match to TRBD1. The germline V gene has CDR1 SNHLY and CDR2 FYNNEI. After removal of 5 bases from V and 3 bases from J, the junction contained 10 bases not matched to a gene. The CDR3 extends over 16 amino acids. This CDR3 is CASSSPPGQDNQPQHF. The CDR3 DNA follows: TGTGCCAGCAGTTCACCCCCTGGACAGGACAATCAGCCCCAGCATTTT.

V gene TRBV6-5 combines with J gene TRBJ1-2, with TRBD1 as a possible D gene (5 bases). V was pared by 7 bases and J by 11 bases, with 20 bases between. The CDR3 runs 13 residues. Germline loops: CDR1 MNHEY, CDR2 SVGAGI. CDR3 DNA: TGTGCCAGCAAGCGGGGACGGGAGGCGGGATACACCTTC. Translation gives CASKRGREAGYTF.

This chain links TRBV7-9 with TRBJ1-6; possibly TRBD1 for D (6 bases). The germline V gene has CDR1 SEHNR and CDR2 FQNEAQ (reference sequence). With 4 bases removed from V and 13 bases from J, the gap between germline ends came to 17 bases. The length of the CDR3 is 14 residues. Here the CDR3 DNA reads TGTGCCAGCAGCTCCGATCACCATCAGGGGCCCCTCCACTTT. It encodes CASSSDHHQGPLHF.

The CDR3 sequence is CASSYPRGSSNYGYTF. CDR3 in DNA: TGTGCCAGCAGTTACCCCCGGGGCAGTTCTAACTATGGCTACACCTTC. The chain has TRBV6-5 and TRBJ1-2, with a weak D call TRBD1 (5 bases). The germline V gene has CDR1 MNHEY and CDR2 SVGAGI. This CDR3 spans 16 amino acids. Trimming took off 2 bases at V and 0 bases at J, with 13 bases between the two ends.

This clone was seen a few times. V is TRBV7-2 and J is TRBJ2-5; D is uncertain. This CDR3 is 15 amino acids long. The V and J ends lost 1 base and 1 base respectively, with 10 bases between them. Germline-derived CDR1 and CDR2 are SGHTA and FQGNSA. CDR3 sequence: CASSLVNLAQETQYF. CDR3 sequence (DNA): TGTGCCAGCAGCTTAGTAAACCTCGCCCAAGAGACCCAGTACTTC.

CDR3 amino acids: CASSLVAGGSNEQFF. For the CDR3, the DNA is TGTGCCAGCAGCTTAGTCGCGGGAGGGTCGAATGAGCAGTTCTTC. The rearrangement uses TRBV7-3 and TRBJ2-1; 9 nucleotides align to TRBD2. The germline V gene encodes CDR1 SGHTA and CDR2 FQGTGA. The junction had 6 bases not matched to a gene; V was cut back by 2 bases and J by 7 bases. This CDR3 region has 15 residues.

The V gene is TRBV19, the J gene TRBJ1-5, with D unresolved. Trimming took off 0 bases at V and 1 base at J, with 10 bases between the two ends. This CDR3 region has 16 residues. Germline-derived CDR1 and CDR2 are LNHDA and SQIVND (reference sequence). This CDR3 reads CASSIDLQVSNQPQHF. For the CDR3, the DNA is TGTGCCAGTAGTATAGATCTTCAGGTCAGCAATCAGCCCCAGCATTTT. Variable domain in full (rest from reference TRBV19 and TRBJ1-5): DGGITQSPKYLFRKEGQNVTLSCEQNLNHDAMYWYRQDPGQGLRLIYYSQIVNDFQKGDIAEGYSVSREKKESFPLTVTSAQKNPTAFYLCASSIDLQVSNQPQHFGDGTRLSIL.

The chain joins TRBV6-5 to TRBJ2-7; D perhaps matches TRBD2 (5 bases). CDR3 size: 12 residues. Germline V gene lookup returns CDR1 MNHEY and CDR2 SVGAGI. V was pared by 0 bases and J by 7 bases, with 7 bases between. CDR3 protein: CASSYSGEEQYF. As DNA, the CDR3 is TGTGCCAGCAGTTACTCGGGAGAAGAGCAGTACTTC.

The CDR3 bases are TGTGCCAGCAGCTTACCCGGACAGCCGTACGAGCAGTACTTC. Translating gives CASSLPGQPYEQYF. V gene TRBV11-2 combines with J gene TRBJ2-7; D is possibly TRBD1 (6 bases). The CDR3 has 14 residues. From germline, CDR1 is SGHAT and CDR2 FQNNGV. V was clipped by 2 bases and J by 4 bases, with 12 bases between them.

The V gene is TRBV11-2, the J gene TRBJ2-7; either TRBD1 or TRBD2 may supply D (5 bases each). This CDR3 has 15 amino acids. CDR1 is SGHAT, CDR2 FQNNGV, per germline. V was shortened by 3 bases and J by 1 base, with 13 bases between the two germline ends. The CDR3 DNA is TGTGCCAGCAGCTTGGGACCCAGAGCGTCCTACGAGCAGTACTTC. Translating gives CASSLGPRASYEQYF.

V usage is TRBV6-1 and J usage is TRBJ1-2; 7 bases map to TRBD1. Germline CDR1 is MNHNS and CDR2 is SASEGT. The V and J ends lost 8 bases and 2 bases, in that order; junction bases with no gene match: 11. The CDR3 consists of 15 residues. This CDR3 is CASRRRGTENYGYTF. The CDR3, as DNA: TGTGCCAGCCGACGGAGGGGGACAGAAAACTATGGCTACACCTTC.